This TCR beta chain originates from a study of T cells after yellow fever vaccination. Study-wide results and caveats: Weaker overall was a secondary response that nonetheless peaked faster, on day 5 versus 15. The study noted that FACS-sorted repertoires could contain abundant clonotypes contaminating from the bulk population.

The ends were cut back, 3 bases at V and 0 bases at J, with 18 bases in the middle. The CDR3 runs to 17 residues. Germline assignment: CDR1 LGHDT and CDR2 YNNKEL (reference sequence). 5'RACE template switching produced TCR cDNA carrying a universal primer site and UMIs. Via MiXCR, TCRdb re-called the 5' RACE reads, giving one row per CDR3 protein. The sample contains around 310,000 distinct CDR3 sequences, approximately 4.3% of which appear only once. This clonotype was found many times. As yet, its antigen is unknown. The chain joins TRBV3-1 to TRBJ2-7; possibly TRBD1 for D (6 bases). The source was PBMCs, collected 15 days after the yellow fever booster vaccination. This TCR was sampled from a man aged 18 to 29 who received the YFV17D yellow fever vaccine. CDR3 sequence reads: CASSQDPSRGFSYEQYF. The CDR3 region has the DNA TGTGCCAGCAGCCAGGACCCCTCCAGGGGCTTCTCCTACGAGCAGTACTTC.